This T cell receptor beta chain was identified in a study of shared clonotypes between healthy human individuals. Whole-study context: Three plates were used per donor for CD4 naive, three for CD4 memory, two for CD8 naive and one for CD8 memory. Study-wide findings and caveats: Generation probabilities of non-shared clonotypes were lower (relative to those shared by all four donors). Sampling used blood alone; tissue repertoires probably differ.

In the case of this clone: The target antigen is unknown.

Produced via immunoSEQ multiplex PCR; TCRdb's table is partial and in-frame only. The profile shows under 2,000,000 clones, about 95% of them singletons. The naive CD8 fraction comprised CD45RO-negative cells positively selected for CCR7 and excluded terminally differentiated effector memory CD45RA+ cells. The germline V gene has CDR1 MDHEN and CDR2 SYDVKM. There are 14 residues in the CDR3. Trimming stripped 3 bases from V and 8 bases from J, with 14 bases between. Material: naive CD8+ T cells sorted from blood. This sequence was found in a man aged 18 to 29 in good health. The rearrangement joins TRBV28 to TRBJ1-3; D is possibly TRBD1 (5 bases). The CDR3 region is CASSFWGRTDTIYF. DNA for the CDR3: TGTGCCAGCAGTTTTTGGGGGAGGACGGACACCATATATTTT.